A selection of T cell receptor beta chains follows, all from one sample in a study of blood T cell repertoires in COVID-19. Sequenced by immunoSEQ multiplex PCR; TCRdb stores in-frame clones only, minus some. The data hold approximately 260,000 clones, with about 90% observed a single time. Sequencing was carried out using peripheral blood. All receptors come from a woman between 35 and 50 years old with acute or convalescent COVID-19. CDR3s include the opening cysteine and the closing phenylalanine or tryptophan. D genes are given only for firm matches. Size is omitted from some rows. Given values are once, few, many or a class for expanded clones.

d_call: TRBD1
clone_size: once
j_call: TRBJ1-1
v_call: TRBV28
cdr3_aa: CASSLRQGITEAFF
cdr3_nt: TGTGCCAGCAGTTTGAGACAGGGGATCACTGAAGCTTTCTTT

d_call: TRBD1
clone_size: .
j_call: TRBJ1-2
v_call: TRBV6-5
cdr3_aa: CASSRQGINYGYTF
cdr3_nt: TGTGCCAGCAGTCGACAGGGGATCAACTATGGCTACACCTTC

d_call: .
clone_size: .
j_call: TRBJ1-3
v_call: TRBV5-4
cdr3_aa: CASSYFLRNTIYF
cdr3_nt: TGTGCCAGCAGCTATTTTTTGCGGAACACCATATATTTT

d_call: .
clone_size: .
j_call: TRBJ1-3
v_call: TRBV5-8
cdr3_aa: CASSLMSSGNTIYF
cdr3_nt: TGTGCCAGCAGCTTGATGAGCTCTGGAAACACCATATATTTT

d_call: .
clone_size: .
j_call: TRBJ1-3
v_call: TRBV4-1
cdr3_aa: CASSQDVSSGNTIYF
cdr3_nt: TGCGCCAGCAGCCAAGATGTCAGCTCTGGAAACACCATATATTTT

d_call: .
clone_size: .
j_call: TRBJ1-3
v_call: TRBV9
cdr3_aa: CASSATVSSGNTIYF
cdr3_nt: TGTGCCAGCAGCGCAACAGTTTCATCTGGAAACACCATATATTTT

d_call: TRBD2
clone_size: .
j_call: TRBJ2-1
v_call: TRBV2
cdr3_aa: CASSLAGGLNEQFF
cdr3_nt: TGTGCCAGCAGTTTAGCGGGGGGGCTTAATGAGCAGTTCTTC

d_call: .
clone_size: .
j_call: TRBJ2-5
v_call: TRBV15
cdr3_aa: CATSRTQTRETQYF
cdr3_nt: TGTGCCACCAGCAGAACACAGACACGCGAGACCCAGTACTTC

d_call: .
clone_size: .
j_call: TRBJ1-1
v_call: TRBV4-1
cdr3_aa: CASSQVASKTEAFF
cdr3_nt: TGCGCCAGCAGCCAAGTGGCTTCAAAGACTGAAGCTTTCTTT

d_call: .
clone_size: .
j_call: TRBJ2-1
v_call: TRBV11-2
cdr3_aa: CASSLDGSDYNEQFF
cdr3_nt: TGTGCCAGCAGCTTGGACGGTAGCGACTACAATGAGCAGTTCTTC